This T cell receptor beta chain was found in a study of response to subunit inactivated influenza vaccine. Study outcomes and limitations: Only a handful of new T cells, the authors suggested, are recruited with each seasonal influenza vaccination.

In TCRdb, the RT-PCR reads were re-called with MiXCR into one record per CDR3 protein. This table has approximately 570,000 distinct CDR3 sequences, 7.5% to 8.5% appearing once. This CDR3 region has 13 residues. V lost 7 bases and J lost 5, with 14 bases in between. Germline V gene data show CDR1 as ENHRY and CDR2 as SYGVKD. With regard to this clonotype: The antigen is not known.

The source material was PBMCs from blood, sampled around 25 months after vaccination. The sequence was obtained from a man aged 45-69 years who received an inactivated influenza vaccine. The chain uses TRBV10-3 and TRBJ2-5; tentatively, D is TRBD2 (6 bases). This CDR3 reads CAITQGRGETQYF. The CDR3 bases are TGTGCCATCACCCAGGGACGGGGGGAGACCCAGTACTTC.